This TCR beta chain emerged from a study of T cells after posttransplantation cyclophosphamide. Germline loops: CDR1 SGHRS, CDR2 YFSETQ. The length of the CDR3 is 15 residues. With 4 bases removed from V and 7 bases from J, the gap between germline ends came to 17 bases. Sequencing used immunoSEQ multiplex PCR; TCRdb keeps in-frame clones, though not all of them. The sample was found to contain thousands of clones, and every one recurs. This clone turned up a few times. A marrow graft followed busulfan-fludarabine conditioning, with cyclophosphamide on days +3 and +4. This chain links TRBV5-1 with TRBJ2-2; D possibly corresponds to TRBD1 (6 bases). This TCR was recovered from a female patient in her 60s who received an allogeneic stem cell transplant from an unrelated donor, was CMV-positive, and had acute GVHD only. T cells may partly derive from the graft donor. This sample comprised PBMCs, obtained approximately 96 days after allogeneic stem cell transplant with posttransplant cyclophosphamide. The CDR3: CASSIRQDGNGELFF. The DNA of the CDR3 is TGCGCCAGCAGCATTAGACAGGATGGGAACGGGGAGCTGTTTTTT.